This passage covers 5 T cell receptor beta chains from one sample sequenced in a study of blood T cell repertoires in COVID-19. Produced via immunoSEQ multiplex PCR; TCRdb's table is partial and in-frame only. The sample holds a few hundred thousand clones, around nine tenths seen once. The material sequenced was peripheral blood. The source of these receptors is a young man with active or convalescent COVID-19.

The J gene is TRBJ1-2, the V gene TRBV19; D uncertain. The length of the CDR3 is 16 residues. The germline gives CDR1 LNHDA, CDR2 SQIVND (reference sequence). Trimming took off 5 bases at V and 0 bases at J, with 16 bases between the two ends. Here the CDR3 DNA reads TGTGCCAGTAGTCCCCTTGGAGGCCCAGCTAACTATGGCTACACCTTC. Its translation is CASSPLGGPANYGYTF.

The chain combines TRBV7-9 with TRBJ2-2; 9 nucleotides align to TRBD2. V shed 6 bases and J 1 base; nucleotides not matched to a gene: 9. The CDR3 spans 17 residues. CDR1 and CDR2 (germline): SEHNR, FQNEAQ (reference sequence). The CDR3 coding sequence is TGTGCCAGCAGACTCCTGCGCGGGGGGGAGAACACCGGGGAGCTGTTTTTT. This codes for CASRLLRGGENTGELFF.

This clone showed up just once. V and J are TRBV12-3 or TRBV12-4 and TRBJ2-5, with 10 bases fitting TRBD2. V was clipped by 8 bases and J by 6 bases; unmatched bases: 6. The CDR3 loop spans 13 amino acids. This chain's CDR3 is CASLLAGGKTQYF. The DNA for the CDR3 is TGTGCCAGCCTGTTAGCGGGGGGAAAGACCCAGTACTTC.

This clone occurred once. The chain carries TRBV5-4 and TRBJ2-3; D gene ambiguous. Trimming removed 0 bases at V and 4 bases at J, with 6 bases between. The germline CDR1 and CDR2 sequences are SGHNT and YYREEE (reference sequence). The CDR3 covers 13 residues. The CDR3 reads CASSLVAADTQYF. The CDR3 nucleotides read TGTGCCAGCAGCTTGGTTGCGGCAGATACGCAGTATTTT.

The chain recombines TRBV3-1 (or the pseudogene TRBV3-2) with TRBJ2-3; 10 positions match TRBD2. The CDR3 loop spans 15 amino acids. Trimming removed 1 base from V and 5 bases from J; junction bases left unmatched: 3. Germline V gene sequence: CDR1 LGHDT, CDR2 YNNKEL (reference sequence). CDR3 sequence (DNA): TGTGCCAGCAGCCAAGCTAGCGGGGGTCAAGATACGCAGTATTTT. This encodes CASSQASGGQDTQYF.